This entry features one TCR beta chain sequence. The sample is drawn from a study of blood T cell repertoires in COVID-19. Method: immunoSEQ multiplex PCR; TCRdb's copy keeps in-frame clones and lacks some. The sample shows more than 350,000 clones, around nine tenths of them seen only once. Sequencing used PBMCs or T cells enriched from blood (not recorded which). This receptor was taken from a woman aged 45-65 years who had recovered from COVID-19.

The CDR3 nucleotides are TGTGCCAGCAGTCAGGAAAACTATGGCTACACCTTC. Protein product: CASSQENYGYTF. The chain recombines TRBV3-1 (or the pseudogene TRBV3-2) with TRBJ1-2; D unresolved. This CDR3 region has 12 residues. The germline gives CDR1 LGHDT, CDR2 YNNKEL (reference sequence). The germline V and J ends were trimmed by 6 bases and 2 bases, with 7 bases remaining between them.